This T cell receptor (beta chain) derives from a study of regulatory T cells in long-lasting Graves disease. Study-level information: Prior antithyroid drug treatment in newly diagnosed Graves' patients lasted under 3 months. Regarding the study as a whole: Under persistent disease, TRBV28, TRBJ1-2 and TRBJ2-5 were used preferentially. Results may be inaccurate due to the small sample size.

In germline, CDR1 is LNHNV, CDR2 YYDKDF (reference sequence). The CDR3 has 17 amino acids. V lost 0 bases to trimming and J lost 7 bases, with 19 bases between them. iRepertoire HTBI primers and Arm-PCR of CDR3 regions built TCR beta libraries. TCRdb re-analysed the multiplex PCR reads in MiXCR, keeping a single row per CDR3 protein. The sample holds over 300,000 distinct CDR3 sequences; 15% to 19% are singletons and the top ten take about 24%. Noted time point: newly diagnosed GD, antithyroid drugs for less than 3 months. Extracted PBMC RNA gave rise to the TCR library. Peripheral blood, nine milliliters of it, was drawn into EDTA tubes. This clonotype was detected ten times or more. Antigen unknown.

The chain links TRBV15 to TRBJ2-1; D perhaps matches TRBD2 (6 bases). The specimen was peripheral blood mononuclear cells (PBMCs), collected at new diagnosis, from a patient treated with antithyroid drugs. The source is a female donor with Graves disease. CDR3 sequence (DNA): TGTGCCACCAGCAGAGATTGGGGGGATTTTGTGATTAATGAGCAGTTCTTC. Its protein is CATSRDWGDFVINEQFF.